The 30 T cell receptor beta chains given below trace back to one sample, sequenced in a study of blood T cell repertoires in COVID-19. Sequencing used immunoSEQ multiplex PCR; TCRdb keeps in-frame clones, though not all of them. The sample yields 65,000 to 70,000 clones, 60% to 85% seen once. Sequencing was performed on peripheral blood. The receptor set was obtained from a man aged 60 to 75 with acute or convalescent COVID-19.

The rearrangement joins TRBV6-5 to TRBJ1-2; 7 bases align to TRBD1. Germline CDR1 reads MNHEY; CDR2 reads SVGAGI. Trimming at V came to 6 bases and at J to 7 bases, leaving 5 bases not matched to a gene. The CDR3 runs 12 residues. In DNA form, the CDR3 reads TGTGCCAGCAGGAAGACAGGGAGTGGCTACACCTTC. Translated, it gives CASRKTGSGYTF.

The V gene is TRBV5-1, the J gene TRBJ1-2; no reliable D call. Germline V gene sequence: CDR1 SGHRS, CDR2 YFSETQ. The V end lost 1 base, the J end lost 4 bases, and 11 bases lay between the germline ends. This CDR3 has 14 residues. Written as DNA, the CDR3 is TGCGCCAGCAGCTTGAGTACAGCCACCTATGGCTACACCTTC. Its translation: CASSLSTATYGYTF.

This clone was observed a single time. The chain employs TRBV10-1 and TRBJ2-1; 12 nucleotides agree with TRBD2. Germline CDR1 reads WNHNN; CDR2 reads SYGVQD (reference sequence). The CDR3 contains 15 residues. The trim removed 4 bases at V and 7 bases at J, leaving 5 bases unmatched. The CDR3 is CASSVASGGANEQFF. CDR3 bases: TGCGCCAGCAGTGTGGCTAGCGGGGGGGCTAATGAGCAGTTCTTC.

This sequence joins TRBV4-3 and TRBJ1-1; D is unclear. The CDR3 totals 13 residues. CDR1 is LGHNA and CDR2 is YSLEER in the germline V gene. V was shortened by 0 bases and J by 1 base, with 3 bases between the two germline ends. The CDR3 coding sequence is TGCGCCAGCAGCCAAGATAGGAACACTGAAGCTTTCTTT. Its protein product is CASSQDRNTEAFF.

This clone was observed a handful of times. J is TRBJ1-2 and V is TRBV7-9, with unresolved D. The CDR3 sequence is 15 residues long. Germline CDR1 and CDR2: SEHNR and FQNEAQ (reference sequence). Trimming removed 2 bases from V and 6 bases from J, with 16 bases in between. CDR3 amino acids: CASSLNVPGLNGYTF. The CDR3 DNA is TGTGCCAGCAGCTTAAACGTGCCAGGTTTAAATGGCTACACCTTC.

This clone was counted only a few times. The chain carries TRBV5-1 and TRBJ2-7, with a tentative D call TRBD2 (6 bases). Per the germline V gene, CDR1 is SGHRS and CDR2 is YFSETQ. Between the trimmed V and J ends, which lost 5 bases and 0 bases, there was a span of 9 bases. The CDR3 consists of 13 residues. CDR3 nucleotide sequence: TGCGCCAGCAGGGAGGGCCGCTCCTACGAGCAGTACTTC. Amino acid sequence: CASREGRSYEQYF.

Notes on this clone: Other DNA sequences in the same sample also yield this CDR3. This chain uses TRBV5-6 with TRBJ1-2, with TRBD1 as a possible D gene (6 bases). The CDR3 runs 13 residues. Germline lookup yields CDR1 SGHDT and CDR2 YYEEEE. V was trimmed by 3 bases and J by 5 bases, leaving 11 bases between them. CDR3: CASSSGQVYGYTF. Written as DNA, the CDR3 is TGTGCCAGCAGCTCGGGACAAGTATATGGCTACACCTTC.

In DNA form, the CDR3 reads TGCGCCAGCAGCCCGCGGGGGACAAACACAGATACGCAGTATTTT. Translation: CASSPRGTNTDTQYF. The gene calls are TRBV5-1 and TRBJ2-3; D may be TRBD2 (7 bases). The V gene's germline CDR1 is SGHRS and CDR2 YFSETQ. CDR3 size: 15 residues. Between the trimmed V and J ends, which lost 4 bases and 2 bases, there was a span of 14 bases.

This chain connects TRBV7-9 to TRBJ2-7; D is perhaps TRBD1 (6 bases). V was clipped by 1 base and J by 5 bases, with 9 bases between them. This CDR3 is 13 amino acids long. The V gene's germline CDR1 is SEHNR and CDR2 FQNEAQ (reference sequence). The CDR3 DNA follows: TGTGCCAGCAGCTTAGACAGGGACCACGAGCAGTACTTC. As protein: CASSLDRDHEQYF.

The CDR3 nucleotides read TGCGCCAGCAGCCAATTGGACTCCCCGTTGGTCAATGAGCAGTTCTTC. Protein sequence: CASSQLDSPLVNEQFF. The genes are TRBV4-1 and TRBJ2-1, with D possibly being TRBD2 (5 bases). The CDR3 spans 16 residues. Trimming shortened V by 2 bases and J by 6 bases, and 17 bases separated the two germline ends. CDR1 and CDR2 from the germline V gene are MGHRA and YSYEKL.

This chain joins TRBV4-1 and TRBJ2-5, with TRBD2 matching over 11 bases. Germline V gives CDR1 MGHRA, CDR2 YSYEKL. The V and J ends lost 6 bases and 5 bases, in that order; junction bases with no gene match: 11. CDR3 length equals 16 residues. CDR3 in amino acids: CASSPLSGGAAETQYF. The CDR3 DNA follows: TGCGCCAGCAGTCCCCTTAGCGGGGGGGCGGCGGAGACCCAGTACTTC.

The chain joins TRBV5-8 to TRBJ1-1; D not resolved. The V and J ends lost 0 bases and 1 base respectively, with 10 bases between them. The germline V gene has CDR1 SGHTS and CDR2 YDEGEE. The CDR3 is made up of 15 amino acids. The CDR3 spells CASSLGPVPNTEAFF. The CDR3 bases are TGTGCCAGCAGCTTGGGCCCAGTCCCGAACACTGAAGCTTTCTTT.

The rearrangement joins TRBV28 to TRBJ2-7, with D possibly matching TRBD1 (5 bases). From germline, CDR1 is MDHEN and CDR2 SYDVKM. V was cut by 3 bases and J by 2 bases, with 17 bases left in between. The CDR3 contains 16 residues. This chain's CDR3 is CASSLADSQGAYEQYF. For the CDR3, the DNA is TGTGCCAGCAGTTTGGCAGACAGTCAAGGTGCCTACGAGCAGTACTTC.

The rearrangement uses TRBV5-1 and TRBJ2-7, with 9 bases aligning to TRBD1. V lost 2 bases and J lost 4; bases outside the gene matches: 13. From germline, CDR1 is SGHRS and CDR2 YFSETQ. The CDR3 has 17 residues. The CDR3 coding sequence is TGCGCCAGCAGCTTACCCTTGGATGGACAGGGGCTGTACGAGCAGTACTTC. It is translated as CASSLPLDGQGLYEQYF.

The rearrangement links TRBV5-1 to TRBJ2-3, with a tentative D call TRBD1 (5 bases). V was trimmed by 0 bases and J by 2 bases, leaving 7 bases between them. The CDR3 is 14 residues long. Germline loops: CDR1 SGHRS, CDR2 YFSETQ. CDR3 nucleotides: TGCGCCAGCAGCTTGGGGGGCCCCACAGATACGCAGTATTTT. Its protein product is CASSLGGPTDTQYF.

The chain carries TRBV11-3 and TRBJ2-5; D may be TRBD2 (5 bases). The CDR3 covers 14 residues. V lost 1 base and J lost 3, with 9 bases in between. The germline gives CDR1 SGHNT, CDR2 YENEEA. In DNA form, the CDR3 reads TGTGCCAGCAGCTTAGGGTCCGGGAAAGAGACCCAGTACTTC. This gives the protein CASSLGSGKETQYF.

This chain's CDR3 is CASSYAGTGEKLFF. CDR3 DNA sequence: TGTGCCAGCAGCTACGCCGGGACAGGGGAAAAACTGTTTTTT. The V gene is TRBV5-6, the J gene TRBJ1-4, with 9 bases aligning to TRBD1. The length of the CDR3 is 14 residues. Losses at the gene ends were 3 bases for V and 8 bases for J; bases not matched to a gene: 5. Germline CDR1 and CDR2: SGHDT and YYEEEE.

This rearrangement joins TRBV13 to TRBJ1-3; TRBD1 agrees at 9 bases. The V gene end was trimmed by 3 bases and the J gene end by 7 bases; junction bases not matched to a gene: 7. This CDR3 is built from 15 residues. Germline values: CDR1 PRHDT, CDR2 FYEKMQ (reference sequence). In nucleotides, the CDR3 is TGTGCCAGCAGCTTGACAGGGGGTTTTGGCAACACCATATATTTT. Encoded protein: CASSLTGGFGNTIYF.

The chain has TRBV19 and TRBJ1-3; no reliable D call. This CDR3 has 15 residues. The V end lost 5 bases, the J end lost 0 bases, and 11 bases lay between the germline ends. From germline, CDR1 is LNHDA and CDR2 SQIVND (reference sequence). CDR3 amino acids: CASSWQRDSGNTIYF. The CDR3 DNA sequence: TGTGCCAGTAGTTGGCAGCGCGACTCTGGAAACACCATATATTTT.

The chain is built from TRBV5-1 and TRBJ2-7, with D possibly TRBD2 on 6 matching bases. Between the trimmed V and J ends, which lost 4 bases and 2 bases, there was a span of 19 bases. Germline assignment: CDR1 SGHRS and CDR2 YFSETQ. The CDR3 totals 16 residues. CDR3 in amino acids: CASSRLGGRVTYEQYF. CDR3 in DNA: TGCGCCAGCAGCCGCCTAGGAGGGCGCGTTACCTACGAGCAGTACTTC.

The chain combines TRBV11-3 with TRBJ2-3; D possibly corresponds to TRBD2 (6 bases). Trimming shortened V by 4 bases and J by 0 bases, and 8 bases separated the two germline ends. Germline values: CDR1 SGHNT, CDR2 YENEEA. This CDR3 comprises 14 residues. Here the CDR3 reads CASSWGTSTDTQYF. The CDR3 nucleotides read TGTGCCAGCAGCTGGGGGACTAGCACAGATACGCAGTATTTT. The complete variable domain, with remaining parts taken from reference TRBV11-3 and TRBJ2-3, reads EAGVVQSPRYKIIEKKQPVAFWCNPISGHNTLYWYLQNLGQGPELLIRYENEEAVDDSQLPKDRFSAERLKGVDSTLKIQPAELGDSAVYLCASSWGTSTDTQYFGPGTRLTVL.

This clone was observed a single time. V usage is TRBV4-1 and J usage is TRBJ1-5; D unclear. The CDR3 spans 16 residues. Germline V lookup: CDR1 MGHRA, CDR2 YSYEKL. V gave up 0 bases and J gave up 0 bases, with 9 bases separating them. The CDR3 region has the DNA TGCGCCAGCAGCCAAGATGGCCAGTATAGCAATCAGCCCCAGCATTTT. Translated, it gives CASSQDGQYSNQPQHF.

V gene TRBV10-3 combines with J gene TRBJ1-6; 8 bases line up with TRBD1. Germline values: CDR1 ENHRY, CDR2 SYGVKD. Trimming took 5 bases from V and 7 from J; bases not matched to a gene: 7. The CDR3 totals 15 residues. The CDR3 sequence: CAISRQGAGNSPLHF. The DNA of the CDR3 is TGTGCCATCAGTAGGCAGGGGGCCGGGAATTCACCCCTCCACTTT.

CDR3 residues: CASSLLGTENTEAFF. The CDR3 DNA reads TGCGCCAGCAGCTTGCTCGGGACAGAGAACACTGAAGCTTTCTTT. The chain has TRBV5-1 and TRBJ1-1; 7 nucleotides align to TRBD1. The length of the CDR3 is 15 residues. Looked up from germline, CDR1 is SGHRS and CDR2 is YFSETQ. V lost 1 base and J lost 1; bases outside the gene matches: 4.

The genes are TRBV19 and TRBJ2-5; 8 positions agree with TRBD2. V trimming: 1 base; J trimming: 5 bases; junction bases outside the gene matches: 3. Germline CDR1 LNHDA, CDR2 SQIVND (reference sequence). CDR3 size: 14 residues. In DNA, the CDR3 is TGTGCCAGTAGTATAGCGGGGGGGCAGGAGACCCAGTACTTC. This sequence encodes CASSIAGGQETQYF. The complete variable domain, with remaining parts taken from reference TRBV19 and TRBJ2-5, reads DGGITQSPKYLFRKEGQNVTLSCEQNLNHDAMYWYRQDPGQGLRLIYYSQIVNDFQKGDIAEGYSVSREKKESFPLTVTSAQKNPTAFYLCASSIAGGQETQYFGPGTRLLVL.

The chain carries TRBV14 and TRBJ2-3; maybe TRBD1 (6 bases). The CDR3 extends over 18 amino acids. V was shortened by 2 bases and J by 0 bases, with 18 bases between the two germline ends. Germline values: CDR1 SGHDN, CDR2 FVKESK. As DNA, the CDR3 is TGTGCCAGCAGCCAACAAAGACCACAGGGTAGGAGCACAGATACGCAGTATTTT. Residues: CASSQQRPQGRSTDTQYF.

The chain has TRBV5-6 and TRBJ1-4; TRBD1 aligns across 8 bases. This CDR3 is 15 amino acids long. Germline values: CDR1 SGHDT, CDR2 YYEEEE. V trimming: 3 bases; J trimming: 7 bases; junction bases outside the gene matches: 8. The CDR3 is CASSWQGAGGEKLFF. Here the CDR3 DNA reads TGTGCCAGCAGCTGGCAGGGGGCTGGTGGTGAAAAACTGTTTTTT.

V usage is TRBV25-1 and J usage is TRBJ2-7, with a possible D match to TRBD2 (7 bases). The CDR3 totals 14 residues. Trimming left V 4 bases short and J 2 bases short, with 12 bases between. Germline loops: CDR1 MGHDK, CDR2 SYGVNS. This CDR3 is CASSGGGPPYEQYF. As DNA, the CDR3 is TGTGCCAGCAGTGGGGGGGGGCCCCCCTACGAGCAGTACTTC.

The V call is TRBV3-1 (or the pseudogene TRBV3-2), the J call TRBJ2-3, with D maybe TRBD1 (5 bases). CDR1 and CDR2 (germline): LGHDT, YNNKEL (reference sequence). V was shortened by 1 base and J by 2 bases, with 16 bases between the two germline ends. The CDR3 consists of 17 residues. The CDR3 sequence is CASSQASGPYTTDTQYF. The CDR3, as DNA: TGTGCCAGCAGCCAAGCGTCAGGGCCATATACCACAGATACGCAGTATTTT.

This chain uses TRBV14 with TRBJ1-2; D remains unclear. Per germline, CDR1 SGHDN and CDR2 FVKESK. With 4 bases removed from V and 6 bases from J, the gap between germline ends came to 12 bases. The CDR3 contains 13 residues. DNA of the CDR3: TGTGCCAGCAGCCTGGGCCGATGGGATGGCTACACCTTC. Protein product: CASSLGRWDGYTF.